These 9 T cell receptor beta chains originate from one sample sequenced in a study of blood T cells in healthy people across ages. With a J-beta primer mix and a sample-barcoded 5' primer, a second PCR ran about 7 to 11 cycles. TCRdb reprocessed the 5' RACE reads with MiXCR, giving one entry per CDR3 protein. The table has 1.5 million to 2 million distinct CDR3 sequences, around 36% seen once; the top ten hold over 9%. The sample taken for sequencing was blood. The receptors originated from a woman between 25 and 40 years old in good health.

The V gene is TRBV7-9, the J gene TRBJ2-7; a possible D gene is TRBD2 (5 bases). The germline V gene encodes CDR1 SEHNR and CDR2 FQNEAQ (reference sequence). The CDR3 sequence is 13 residues long. V dropped 2 bases and J dropped 7 bases, with 12 bases sitting between them. The CDR3 loop reads CASSLFERGEQYF. The CDR3 DNA reads as TGTGCCAGCAGCTTATTCGAACGAGGGGAGCAGTACTTC. Using reference TRBV7-9 and TRBJ2-7 for the parts outside the CDR3, the full variable domain is DTGVSQNPRHKITKRGQNVTFRCDPISEHNRLYWYRQTLGQGPEFLTYFQNEAQLEKSRLLSDRFSAERPKGSFSTLEIQRTEQGDSAMYLCASSLFERGEQYFGPGTRLTVT.

V usage is TRBV3-1 and J usage is TRBJ2-5, with D tentatively TRBD2 (6 bases). The length of the CDR3 is 14 residues. Trimming left V 3 bases short and J 2 bases short, with 10 bases between. Germline V gives CDR1 LGHDT, CDR2 YNNKEL (reference sequence). The CDR3 DNA reads as TGTGCCAGCAGCCAGGCGCTAGCGCAAGAGACCCAGTACTTC. Protein: CASSQALAQETQYF.

The rearrangement uses TRBV27 and TRBJ1-1; D is ambiguous. Trimming cost V 7 bases and J 4 bases, with 13 bases left between them. In germline, CDR1 is MNHEY, CDR2 SMNVEV (reference sequence). This CDR3 spans 13 amino acids. CDR3 region: CASNSPAGTEAFF. The CDR3 DNA follows: TGTGCCAGCAACAGCCCGGCTGGCACTGAAGCTTTCTTT.

This chain links TRBV3-1 with TRBJ2-5, with 7 bases lining up with TRBD2. The better agreement between TRBJ2-7 and the DNA end casts doubt on the J call. This CDR3 is built from 15 residues. CDR1 is LGHDT, CDR2 YNNKEL, per germline (reference sequence). CDR3 loop: CASSLRGSGRDEQYF. The DNA of the CDR3 is TGTGCCAGCAGCCTACGCGGGAGTGGCCGAGACGAGCAGTACTTC.

The chain carries TRBV9 and TRBJ2-5, with D possibly TRBD1 on 6 matching bases. V was pared by 4 bases and J by 5 bases, with 15 bases between. The length of the CDR3 is 14 residues. CDR1 and CDR2 (germline): SGDLS, YYNGEE. The CDR3 sequence is CASSRRQEEETQYF. In DNA form, the CDR3 reads TGTGCCAGCAGCAGACGACAGGAGGAGGAGACCCAGTACTTC.

The chain combines TRBV5-1 with TRBJ2-7, with 10 bases fitting TRBD2. This CDR3 has 13 residues. Germline V gene lookup returns CDR1 SGHRS and CDR2 YFSETQ. V gave up 3 bases and J gave up 6 bases; unmatched junction bases: 3. CDR3 sequence reads: CASSSSSGSEQYF. The CDR3 coding sequence is TGCGCCAGCAGCTCGTCTAGCGGGAGCGAGCAGTACTTC.

This chain uses TRBV25-1 with TRBJ2-1; D is tentatively TRBD1 or TRBD2 (5 bases each). Trimming stripped 2 bases from V and 3 bases from J, with 17 bases between. The germline V gene encodes CDR1 MGHDK and CDR2 SYGVNS. The CDR3 runs 17 residues. Written as DNA, the CDR3 is TGTGCCAGCAGTGAAGGGAAGGTGAGGGGCGGCTACAATGAGCAGTTCTTC. Translating gives CASSEGKVRGGYNEQFF. The full variable domain, completed using reference TRBV25-1 and TRBJ2-1, is EADIYQTPRYLVIGTGKKITLECSQTMGHDKMYWYQQDPGMELHLIHYSYGVNSTEKGDLSSESTVSRIRTEHFPLTLESARPSHTSQYLCASSEGKVRGGYNEQFFGPGTRLTVL.

There are a few counts of this clonotype. The rearrangement joins TRBV6-5 to TRBJ2-1; 13 bases map to TRBD2. Germline V gene data show CDR1 as MNHEY and CDR2 as SVGAGI. V lost 6 bases to trimming and J lost 10 bases; unmatched junction nucleotides: 6. This CDR3 is 14 amino acids long. Here the CDR3 reads CASSRTSGSIEQFF. CDR3 DNA: TGTGCCAGCAGCCGGACTAGCGGGAGTATCGAGCAGTTCTTC.

This clonotype was observed once. The chain uses TRBV10-1 and TRBJ2-2; the D is unclear. Trimming removed 8 bases at V and 6 bases at J, with 13 bases between. CDR1 and CDR2 (germline): WNHNN, SYGVQD (reference sequence). CDR3 length: 13 residues. The CDR3 sequence is CASRPKLAGELFF. DNA for the CDR3: TGCGCCAGCCGACCTAAGCTAGCCGGGGAGCTGTTTTTT.